One and the same sample provided the 21 T cell receptor beta chains below, sequenced in a study of blood T cell repertoires in COVID-19. Measured with immunoSEQ multiplex PCR; TCRdb has only the in-frame clones, and not every one. The sample holds 60,000 to 80,000 clones, 86% seen once. Sequenced input: peripheral blood. These receptors were taken from a woman of 80 years or more with acute or convalescent COVID-19.

V gene TRBV6-5 combines with J gene TRBJ1-5; possibly TRBD1 for D (6 bases). V lost 9 bases to trimming and J lost 3 bases, with 12 bases between them. This CDR3 comprises 13 residues. Per germline, CDR1 MNHEY and CDR2 SVGAGI. CDR3 coding DNA: TGTGCCAGTCATGGACAGTACAATCAGCCCCAGCATTTT. Translated, it gives CASHGQYNQPQHF.

The chain employs TRBV9 and TRBJ2-1; D unresolved. This CDR3 comprises 14 residues. Between the trimmed V and J ends, which lost 0 bases and 12 bases, there was a span of 16 bases. In germline, CDR1 is SGDLS, CDR2 YYNGEE. CDR3 region: CASSVASPQRMQFF. The CDR3 DNA reads as TGTGCCAGCAGCGTAGCCTCCCCTCAGCGCATGCAGTTCTTC. The variable domain in full, completed from reference TRBV9 and TRBJ2-1, reads DSGVTQTPKHLITATGQRVTLRCSPRSGDLSVYWYQQSLDQGLQFLIQYYNGEERAKGNILERFSAQQFPDLHSELNLSSLELGDSALYFCASSVASPQRMQFFGPGTRLTVL.

The V gene is TRBV10-1, the J gene TRBJ1-6, with D unclear. V lost 5 bases and J 8 bases, leaving 10 bases between the germline ends. The CDR3 length is 13 residues. The germline CDR1 and CDR2 sequences are WNHNN and SYGVQD (reference sequence). The CDR3 DNA sequence: TGCGCCAGCAGTCTCGGCGGGTATTCACCCCTCCACTTT. It is translated as CASSLGGYSPLHF.

The chain links TRBV7-9 to TRBJ1-6; D perhaps matches TRBD1 (5 bases). The CDR3 sequence is 15 residues long. V was shortened by 2 bases and J by 7 bases, with 12 bases between the two germline ends. CDR1 and CDR2 (germline): SEHNR, FQNEAQ (reference sequence). The chain's CDR3 is CASSLSGGWNSPLHF. As DNA, the CDR3 is TGTGCCAGCAGCTTAAGCGGGGGGTGGAATTCACCCCTCCACTTT.

This clone was found a few times. The rearrangement uses TRBV5-1 and TRBJ2-2; 7 nucleotides match TRBD1. Trimming took 2 bases from V and 4 from J; bases not matched to a gene: 2. Per the germline V gene, CDR1 is SGHRS and CDR2 is YFSETQ. The CDR3 runs 14 residues. CDR3 in amino acids: CASSFDRVTGELFF. The CDR3 DNA reads TGCGCCAGCAGCTTCGACAGGGTCACCGGGGAGCTGTTTTTT.

This sequence joins TRBV7-2 and TRBJ2-2; D ambiguous. The CDR3 loop spans 14 amino acids. Germline CDR1 and CDR2: SGHTA and FQGNSA. V was pared by 6 bases and J by 4 bases, with 12 bases between. The CDR3 DNA is TGTGCCAGCAGTCAGACCCGCGGCACCGGGGAGCTGTTTTTT. Amino acid sequence: CASSQTRGTGELFF.

The chain combines TRBV6-2 or TRBV6-3 with TRBJ2-1; TRBD2 agrees at 11 bases. Germline CDR1 MNHEY, CDR2 SVGEGT. This CDR3 spans 17 amino acids. Trimming took 4 bases from V and 9 from J; bases not matched to a gene: 14. CDR3 in DNA: TGTGCCAGCAGTTTTAGTAGCGGGGGGGCCGGTTCGGGTGAGCAGTTCTTC. Amino acids: CASSFSSGGAGSGEQFF.

The CDR3 spells CASSWRQGADEKLFF. In DNA form, the CDR3 reads TGCGCCAGCAGCTGGCGACAGGGCGCGGATGAAAAACTGTTTTTT. This rearrangement joins TRBV5-1 to TRBJ1-4; 7 bases agree with TRBD1. CDR3 length equals 15 residues. Germline V lookup: CDR1 SGHRS, CDR2 YFSETQ. V was clipped by 3 bases and J by 6 bases; unmatched bases: 8.

This chain connects TRBV21-1 to TRBJ1-6. TRBV21-1 is a recognized pseudogene. This CDR3 region has 17 residues. The CDR3 here is CASSLYTRGARNSPLHF. CDR3 DNA: TGTGCCAGCAGCCTCTATACGCGGGGGGCAAGGAATTCACCCCTCCACTTT.

This chain connects TRBV10-2 to TRBJ1-3; TRBD1 aligns across 9 bases. The CDR3 extends over 14 amino acids. The germline V gene has CDR1 WSHSY and CDR2 SAAADI. Trimming at V came to 3 bases and at J to 7 bases, leaving 4 bases not matched to a gene. CDR3: CASSEGTGSNTIYF. CDR3 nucleotides: TGCGCCAGCAGTGAAGGGACAGGGAGTAACACCATATATTTT.

This chain connects TRBV30 to TRBJ2-1; D not resolved. The CDR3 sequence is 14 residues long. V was shortened by 2 bases and J by 1 base, with 9 bases between the two germline ends. The germline V gene encodes CDR1 GTSNPN and CDR2 SVGIG (reference sequence). The chain's CDR3 is CAWSSRLSYNEQFF. The CDR3 bases are TGTGCCTGGAGTAGCCGATTATCCTACAATGAGCAGTTCTTC.

J is TRBJ2-3 and V is TRBV7-9, with D unresolved. Germline CDR1 SEHNR, CDR2 FQNEAQ (reference sequence). The CDR3 contains 12 residues. V lost 5 bases, J lost 2 bases, and 5 bases lay in between. The CDR3 DNA reads as TGTGCCAGCAGCCAAAACACAGATACGCAGTATTTT. As protein: CASSQNTDTQYF.

The rearrangement uses TRBV5-1 and TRBJ2-5, with 7 positions matching TRBD1. Germline V gives CDR1 SGHRS, CDR2 YFSETQ. This CDR3 spans 14 amino acids. V trimming: 4 bases; J trimming: 3 bases; junction bases outside the gene matches: 6. The CDR3 region has the DNA TGCGCCAGCAGCCCACGGACAGGAGAAGAGACCCAGTACTTC. Translated, it gives CASSPRTGEETQYF.

The chain's CDR3 is CAWSWGSGELFF. The CDR3 DNA reads as TGTGCCTGGAGTTGGGGCTCCGGGGAGCTGTTTTTT. The rearrangement uses TRBV30 and TRBJ2-2; possibly TRBD1 for D (5 bases). The germline V gene encodes CDR1 GTSNPN and CDR2 SVGIG (reference sequence). There are 12 residues in the CDR3. The V end was cut by 2 bases, the J end by 6 bases, with 7 bases between.

This chain connects TRBV5-6 to TRBJ2-1; 12 bases line up with TRBD2. Germline-derived CDR1 and CDR2 are SGHDT and YYEEEE. V dropped 2 bases and J dropped 8; count of bases not matched to a gene: 8. This CDR3 has 16 residues. DNA for the CDR3: TGTGCCAGCAGCTTACGACTAGCGGGAGTAGAGGATGAGCAGTTCTTC. Translating gives CASSLRLAGVEDEQFF.

This clone came up once. This chain connects TRBV7-9 to TRBJ1-4; D perhaps matches TRBD1 (5 bases). V lost 11 bases and J lost 5, with 12 bases in between. This CDR3 contains 12 residues. Looked up from germline, CDR1 is SEHNR and CDR2 is FQNEAQ (reference sequence). The CDR3 here is CAYRGVNEKLFF. The CDR3 DNA reads as TGTGCCTACCGGGGGGTGAATGAAAAACTGTTTTTT.

The chain uses TRBV10-1 and TRBJ2-3, with TRBD1 identical over 9 bases. Looked up from germline, CDR1 is WNHNN and CDR2 is SYGVQD (reference sequence). The trim removed 1 base at V and 2 bases at J, leaving 1 base unmatched. The length of the CDR3 is 15 residues. This CDR3 is CASSEYRGPTDTQYF. The CDR3 DNA sequence: TGCGCCAGCAGTGAGTACAGGGGGCCCACAGATACGCAGTATTTT.

The chain carries TRBV10-1 and TRBJ2-2; weak D call: TRBD1 (9 bases). Trimming shortened V by 6 bases and J by 4 bases, and 27 bases separated the two germline ends. This CDR3 spans 19 amino acids. Germline V CDR1 and CDR2: WNHNN, SYGVQD (reference sequence). CDR3 in amino acids: CASRPGQGRAGDFTGELFF. The CDR3 DNA follows: TGCGCCAGCAGACCGGGACAGGGTCGAGCGGGAGACTTCACCGGGGAGCTGTTTTTT.

The V and J genes are TRBV18 and TRBJ1-6; no clear D gene. This CDR3 is 15 amino acids long. Germline values: CDR1 KGHSH, CDR2 LQKENI. Trimming removed 6 bases at V and 5 bases at J, with 14 bases between. The CDR3 nucleotides are TGTGCCAGCTCCCTGACCGGCGGAGATAATTCACCCCTCCACTTT. Translating gives CASSLTGGDNSPLHF.

Concerning this clone itself: Additional DNA sequences in this sample encode the identical CDR3. The chain combines TRBV28 with TRBJ1-2; D gene unclear. This CDR3 spans 12 amino acids. The V gene lost 6 bases and the J gene lost 8 bases, with 13 bases spanning the gap. Germline CDR1 MDHEN, CDR2 SYDVKM. The DNA of the CDR3 is TGTGCCAGCAGCCTGCCGGGAGGAGGCTACACCTTC. As protein: CASSLPGGGYTF.

The V call is TRBV5-8, the J call TRBJ2-1; 8 bases are a match to TRBD1. Germline CDR1 reads SGHTS; CDR2 reads YDEGEE. The J segment lost 3 bases and the V segment lost 4 bases, leaving 18 bases of the junction unmatched. CDR3 length equals 19 residues. CDR3 DNA: TGTGCCAGCAGCAGGAACAGGGGGAACATACAGGGGATCTACAATGAGCAGTTCTTC. Its protein is CASSRNRGNIQGIYNEQFF.